The T cell receptor beta chain under discussion was sequenced for a study of shared clonotypes between healthy human individuals (dated by TCRdb to the early 2020s). Regarding the study in general: The cohort included three men and two women between 18 and 49 years of age. For each donor, CD4 naive and CD4 memory were each run on three plates, CD8 naive on two plates, and CD8 memory on one plate. Blood TCR repertoires of about 5 healthy adults were deeply sequenced to estimate repertoire size and the extent of clonotype sharing between individuals. To increase sequencing depth and limit assay-specific biases, different laboratories used diverse techniques to prepare libraries and sequence TCR repertoires. Leukapheresis yielded between about 0.9 and 10 billion PBMCs per donor.

The donors were healthy, HIV-negative adults with no recently reported acute infections or vaccinations. Every donor was a Caucasian adult residing in Nashville, Tennessee, USA. Magnetic negative selection was used to enrich CD4+ T cells, after which naive cells were positively selected on CD45RA and the negative fraction became the memory subset. Blood was obtained by leukapheresis, after which PBMCs were separated by Ficoll-Histopaque density gradient centrifugation and cryopreserved in liquid nitrogen vapor phase. Purity and quantity of every magnetically sorted T cell population were checked by analytical flow cytometry. Genomic DNA was isolated from every sorted fraction and measured by UV absorbance on a Nanodrop 2000c. Regarding this clone: Which antigen it targets is not known. Per-base quality was not reported, and no clone a single base away is much larger than it.

Using the deep immunoSEQ assay, multiplex PCR amplified TCR CDR3 regions from genomic DNA. Extracted genomic DNA from each cell subset was spread evenly across all wells of several immunoSEQ 96-well plates, with each plate serving as a replicate. For sorted subsets, each replicate PCR was loaded with roughly 0.2 ug genomic DNA, equivalent to about 33,000 T cell genomes. Purified libraries were quantified with a Qubit 3.0 fluorometer, sized on a Bioanalyzer 2100, and re-quantified with the KAPA Library Quantification kit. Every immunoSEQ 96-well plate was sequenced on a separate single-read 150-cycle Illumina NextSeq 550 flow cell. Per the original workflow: Because the immunoSEQ output held only junctional sequences and lacked quality scores, the filtering could not match the filtering applied to full-length reads. To assign V/J genes and CDR3, sequences were annotated against IMGT germline references using PyIR, a Python wrapper for IgBLAST v1.9. Reads with weak V/J assignments (E-value above 1e-6), missing CDR3, stop codons, out-of-frame junctions, or ambiguous translated residues were removed. V3J clonotypes were defined as sequences sharing the same inferred V gene, J gene, and CDR3 amino acid sequence. Percentage overlap between repertoires was computed as shared unique clonotypes divided by the size of the smaller repertoire. Repertoire richness was assessed with RTK rarefaction, the Chao1 estimator, and Recon v2.1 estimates of unobserved clonotypes. Generation probabilities were computed with OLGA for all TCRbeta clonotypes obtained by the gDNA method from four donors. This immuneACCESS table, as held by TCRdb, lists in-frame sequences with V and J called but not all clones. Of the missing ones, under half trace to an unresolved V gene in checked studies; the others have no known cause. V and J calls and clone size are those listed in that table; D and trimming were worked out from the DNA. The sample records 2,500,000 or so clones, over 85% of which are singletons. The top ten clones comprise more than 0.12% of the sample.

The research as a whole found: Larger estimated clonotype richness was generally found for naive subsets than for memory subsets. Only blood was sampled, and tissue TCR repertoires likely differ from those in blood. Incomplete sequencing was indicated by rarefaction of sorted-subset datasets, despite the large sequencing depth. Higher generation probabilities were observed for clonotypes shared by all four sorted-subset donors than for non-shared clonotypes. Pairwise subsampling led to the expectation that sequencing depth would affect the degree of clonotype sharing among donors. Because the study included a small number of donors, the genetic and exposure-history diversity represented was limited. When a handful of donors were compared, the shared fraction of clonotypes was about 5% for naive CD4, approximately 3.3% for naive CD8, 2% to 2.5% for memory CD4, and under 0.5% for memory CD8.

Sequencing used naive CD4+ T cells sorted from blood. The sample's cell subset or site label, in plain terms: CD45RA+ positively selected. The receptor was derived from a man aged 18 to 29 in good health.

The nucleotides read TGTGCCAGCAGCCTACTGACAGGGGGTAATTCACCCCTCCACTTT. Its protein is CASSLLTGGNSPLHF. Recombination linked TRBV16 to TRBJ1-6, and TRBD1 matches 9 of the central bases. Taken from the germline V gene, the CDR1 and CDR2 loops are KGHSY and FQNENV. The germline V end is reduced by 4 bases and the J end by 6 bases; junction bases left unmatched: 4. The CDR3 measures 15 amino acids from cysteine to phenylalanine. The only DNA kept is the CDR3, 45 bases in frame from the first base.